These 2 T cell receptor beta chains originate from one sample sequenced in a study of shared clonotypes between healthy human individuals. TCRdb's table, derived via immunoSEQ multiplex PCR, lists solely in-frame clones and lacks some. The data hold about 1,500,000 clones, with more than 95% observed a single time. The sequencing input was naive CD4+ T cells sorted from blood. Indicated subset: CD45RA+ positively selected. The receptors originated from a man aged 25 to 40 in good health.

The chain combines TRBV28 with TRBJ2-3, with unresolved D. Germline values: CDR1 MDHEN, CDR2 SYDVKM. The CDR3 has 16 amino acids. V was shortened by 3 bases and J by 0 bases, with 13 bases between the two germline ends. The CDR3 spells CASSFRKGSSTDTQYF. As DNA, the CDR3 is TGTGCCAGCAGTTTCCGGAAGGGATCTAGCACAGATACGCAGTATTTT.

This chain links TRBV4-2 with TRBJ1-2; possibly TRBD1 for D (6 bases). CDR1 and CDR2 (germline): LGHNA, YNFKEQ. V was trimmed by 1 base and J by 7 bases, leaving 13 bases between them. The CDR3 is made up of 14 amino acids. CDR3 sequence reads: CASSQAGARGGYTF. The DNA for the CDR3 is TGTGCCAGCAGCCAAGCAGGGGCCCGTGGTGGCTACACCTTC.